A selection of T cell receptor beta chains follows, all from one sample in a study of monozygotic twins with inflammatory bowel disease. After re-calling the 5' RACE reads, TCRdb lists one entry per CDR3 protein, DNA absent. The sample totals approximately 300,000 distinct CDR3 sequences; its top ten clones hold over 5%. Sample: blood. The receptor set was obtained from a human donor with ulcerative colitis or Crohn's disease, or a healthy co-twin of an affected twin (not recorded which). Both conserved end residues are part of each CDR3. The order of the fields is V gene, J gene, CDR3 length, CDR3 protein.

V: TRBV28
J: TRBJ1-2
length: 13
CDR3: CASSLPQGAGYTF

V: TRBV28
J: TRBJ2-7
length: 14
CDR3: CASSRTFGPYEQYF

V: TRBV5-1
J: TRBJ2-3
length: 14
CDR3: CASSLSGAQIFVYF

V: TRBV5-6
J: TRBJ1-4
length: 17
CDR3: CASSLVGSGSTNEKLFF

V: TRBV29-1
J: TRBJ2-5
length: 16
CDR3: CSVEGRGSPRKETQYF

V: TRBV29-1
J: TRBJ2-7
length: 11
CDR3: CSVEELYEQYF

V: TRBV3-1
J: TRBJ1-5
length: 15
CDR3: CASSQDMTDNQPQHF

V: TRBV29-1
J: TRBJ1-5
length: 13
CDR3: CSVTWGSNQPQHF

V: TRBV9
J: TRBJ2-3
length: 14
CDR3: CASSVRDRGDTQYF

V: TRBV4-3
J: TRBJ2-3
length: 18
CDR3: CASSQVPPTSGSMNTQYF

V: TRBV5-1
J: TRBJ2-1
length: 15
CDR3: CASSLYDSSYNEQFF